The clone carrying this TCR beta chain was seen many times. The antigen remains undetermined. The sample is drawn from a study of molecular identifiers for immune sequencing clone quantification. With 10%, 30% or 50% of RNA, roughly 18,000 to 1,100,000 naive CD8 T cells were sequenced. Naive CD8 T cells underwent sorting with the CD8+CD4-CCR7+CD45RA+ definition. TCRdb fed the PCR reads into MiXCR, producing one record per CDR3 protein. The sample has roughly 320,000 distinct CDR3 sequences, 20% to 25% seen once. V shed 3 bases and J shed 5 bases, with 19 bases lying between them. The germline CDR1 and CDR2 sequences are MGHRA and YSYEKL. This CDR3 is built from 16 residues. General study points: Reports indicate spiked Jurkat TCR RNA from one cell could be found among about 1 million naive cells.

The sequencing input was naive CD8+ T cells from blood, with Jurkat cell RNA spiked in. Subset defined: FACS-sorted CD8+CD4-CCR7+CD45RA+ naive T cells. The sequence was collected from a human donor in good health. Some libraries in this study had Jurkat cell RNA spiked in. The chain joins TRBV4-1 to TRBJ1-1; tentatively, D is TRBD1 (6 bases). CDR3 sequence: CASSHYLESGVTEAFF. The DNA of the CDR3 is TGCGCCAGCAGCCACTATCTCGAGTCAGGGGTAACTGAAGCTTTCTTT.